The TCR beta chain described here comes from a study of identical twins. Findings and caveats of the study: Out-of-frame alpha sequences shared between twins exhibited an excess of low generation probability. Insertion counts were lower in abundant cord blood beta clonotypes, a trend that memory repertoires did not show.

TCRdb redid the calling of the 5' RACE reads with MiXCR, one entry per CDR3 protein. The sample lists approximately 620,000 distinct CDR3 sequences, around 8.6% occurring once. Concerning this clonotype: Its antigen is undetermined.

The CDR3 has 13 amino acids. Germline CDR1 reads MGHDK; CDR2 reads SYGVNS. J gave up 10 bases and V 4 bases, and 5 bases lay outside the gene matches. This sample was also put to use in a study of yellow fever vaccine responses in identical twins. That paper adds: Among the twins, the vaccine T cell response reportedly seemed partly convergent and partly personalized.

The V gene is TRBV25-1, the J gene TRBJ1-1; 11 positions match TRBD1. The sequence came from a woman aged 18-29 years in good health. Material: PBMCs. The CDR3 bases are TGTGCCAGCAGTGGCCCCGGGACAGGGGGAGCTTTCTTT. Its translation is CASSGPGTGGAFF.